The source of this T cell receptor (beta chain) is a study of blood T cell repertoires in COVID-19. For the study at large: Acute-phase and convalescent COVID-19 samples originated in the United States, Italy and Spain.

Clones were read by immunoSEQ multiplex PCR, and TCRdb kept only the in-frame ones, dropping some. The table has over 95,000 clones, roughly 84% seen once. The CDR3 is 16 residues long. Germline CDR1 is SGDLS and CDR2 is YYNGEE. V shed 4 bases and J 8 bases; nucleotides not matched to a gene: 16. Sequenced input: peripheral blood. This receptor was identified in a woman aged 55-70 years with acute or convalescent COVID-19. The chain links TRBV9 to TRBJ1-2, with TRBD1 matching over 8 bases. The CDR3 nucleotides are TGTGCCAGCAGCCCTGGTCACAGGGGGAGAGAGGGAGGCTACACCTTC. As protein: CASSPGHRGREGGYTF.